These T cell receptor beta chains were read from a single sample in a study of blood T cell repertoires in COVID-19. The table came from immunoSEQ multiplex PCR; TCRdb's copy has only in-frame clones and leaves some out. The table records approximately 120,000 clones, roughly four fifths of them present only once. The sequencing input was peripheral blood. These receptor sequences come from a man aged 25 to 40 with COVID-19, enrolled during active disease. Both conserved end residues are part of each CDR3. The D gene is left open where the match is weak. Clone size is shown for a subset of rows, as once, few, many or a class of expanded clone.

v_gene	len	j_gene	abundance	d_gene	CDR3nt	CDR3aa
TRBV5-1	23	TRBJ2-7	-	-	TGCGCCAGCAGCTTGGCCGAGGACTCCCCCTTGGGGGCACTAGATATCCGTTCCTACGAGCAGTACTTC	CASSLAEDSPLGALDIRSYEQYF
TRBV6-5	13	TRBJ1-3	once	TRBD1	TGTGCCAGCAGGGACAGGATTGGAAACACCATATATTTT	CASRDRIGNTIYF
TRBV30	12	TRBJ2-1	-	-	TGTGCCTGGAGTCCGCAGCGGAATGAGCAGTTCTTC	CAWSPQRNEQFF
TRBV28	16	TRBJ1-2	-	-	TGTGCCAGCAGTTTGACGCCAGGGGTTTCCAGCTATGGCTACACCTTC	CASSLTPGVSSYGYTF
TRBV27	13	TRBJ2-5	once	TRBD2	TGTGCCACCGGCGGGCTAGCGGGAGAGACCCAGTACTTC	CATGGLAGETQYF
TRBV19	13	TRBJ1-6	-	TRBD1	TGTGCCAGTAGTGTCACAGGGGATTCACCCCTCCACTTT	CASSVTGDSPLHF
TRBV19	15	TRBJ2-7	-	TRBD1	TGTGCCAGTAGTGCGACAGGGGACTGGTCCTACGAGCAGTACTTC	CASSATGDWSYEQYF
TRBV4-3	16	TRBJ2-3	-	-	TGCGCCAGCAGCCAAGGATCGGGCAGCGGTCCAGATACGCAGTATTTT	CASSQGSGSGPDTQYF
TRBV27	15	TRBJ1-4	-	-	TGTGCCAGCAGTTTATCTGTGGGGGGAAATGAAAAACTGTTTTTT	CASSLSVGGNEKLFF
TRBV7-3	15	TRBJ2-5	-	TRBD2	TGTGCCAGCAGCTTAACAGGGCTAGCGGGAGAGACCCAGTACTTC	CASSLTGLAGETQYF
TRBV7-6	17	TRBJ2-5	few	TRBD1	TGTGCCAGCAGCTTATACGGACAGGGGGCTGACCAAGAGACCCAGTACTTC	CASSLYGQGADQETQYF
TRBV6-7	14	TRBJ1-3	-	-	TGTGCCAGCAGTTATGAGAGCTCTGGAAACACCATATATTTT	CASSYESSGNTIYF
TRBV6-2/TRBV6-3	17	TRBJ2-7	-	-	TGTGCCAGCAGTTACTTGCTCGGGACACCCCTCTCCTACGAGCAGTACTTC	CASSYLLGTPLSYEQYF
TRBV30	15	TRBJ1-2	-	TRBD1	TGTGCCTGGACCTTCCCGGACAGGGTATACTATGGCTACACCTTC	CAWTFPDRVYYGYTF
TRBV6-2/TRBV6-3	15	TRBJ2-3	once	-	TGTGCCAGCAGGTACGGGGAGACTAGCACAGATACGCAGTATTTT	CASRYGETSTDTQYF
TRBV27	15	TRBJ2-5	-	-	TGTGCCAGCAGTTTAACAGGGGGGGACCAAGAGACCCAGTACTTC	CASSLTGGDQETQYF
TRBV6-1	17	TRBJ2-5	-	-	TGTGCCAGCAGTGAAGCGAGCCACCTTAGGGGGGGAGAGACCCAGTACTTC	CASSEASHLRGGETQYF
TRBV3-1/TRBV3-2	16	TRBJ1-3	-	-	TGTGCCAGCAGCCCCTCACAGAGTCTCTCTGGAAACACCATATATTTT	CASSPSQSLSGNTIYF
TRBV19	14	TRBJ2-7	-	TRBD1	TGTGCCAGTAGTAGTAGGGACAGGTACTACGAGCAGTACTTC	CASSSRDRYYEQYF
TRBV28	14	TRBJ1-2	few	TRBD1	TGTGCCAGCAGTTTAGGGACAGGGCATTATGGCTACACCTTC	CASSLGTGHYGYTF
TRBV6-6	14	TRBJ1-2	once	-	TGTGCCAGCAGTTATGACAGCAACTACTATGGCTACACCTTC	CASSYDSNYYGYTF
TRBV28	14	TRBJ2-2	few	TRBD1	TGTGCCAGCAAAACAGGGGGTGGTGTCGGGGAGCTGTTTTTT	CASKTGGGVGELFF
TRBV4-2	16	TRBJ2-7	-	TRBD1	TGTGCCAGCAGCCAAGGTAGTAGGACAGGGTCCTACGAGCAGTACTTC	CASSQGSRTGSYEQYF
TRBV19	14	TRBJ2-7	once	-	TGTGCCAGTAGTATAAGAGACTACCATTACGAGCAGTACTTC	CASSIRDYHYEQYF
TRBV6-2/TRBV6-3	18	TRBJ1-3	-	-	TGTGCCAGCAGTTCGGCAGGGGTGGCCATCTACTCTGGAAACACCATATATTTT	CASSSAGVAIYSGNTIYF
TRBV4-2	16	TRBJ1-4	-	TRBD1	TGTGCCAGCAGCCAGGGACAGGGCAGAATCTCTGGAAAACTGTTTTTT	CASSQGQGRISGKLFF
TRBV19	16	TRBJ1-4	-	TRBD1	TGTGCCAGTAGTGTCTTGGACAGGGCGAGGAATGAAAAACTGTTTTTT	CASSVLDRARNEKLFF
TRBV12-3/TRBV12-4	13	TRBJ1-5	-	TRBD1	TGTGCCAGCAGTCCGACAGGGGGTCAGCCCCAGCATTTT	CASSPTGGQPQHF
TRBV7-9	16	TRBJ2-3	-	-	TGTGCCAGCAGCTCCTTAGCGGAAACCCACACAGATACGCAGTATTTT	CASSSLAETHTDTQYF